This T cell receptor beta chain is from a study of post-analysis software for immune sequencing data. Study-wide results and caveats: In patients, TRBV5-6, TRBV5-1 and TRBV20-1 belonged to four or five TRBV segments found more frequently than in controls.

Presence of unique molecular identifiers characterized the TCR beta cDNA libraries. MiXCR, applied by TCRdb to the PCR reads, yields one record per CDR3 protein. The sample lists some 260,000 distinct CDR3 sequences, 30% to 45% occurring once. A remark on this clonotype: The antigen is undetermined.

V dropped 1 base and J dropped 6 bases, with 10 bases sitting between them. The CDR3 runs to 13 residues. In germline, CDR1 is LGHNA, CDR2 YNFKEQ. The receptor comes from a girl under 18 with multiple sclerosis. The chain combines TRBV4-2 with TRBJ2-7; perhaps D is TRBD1 or TRBD2 (5 bases each). Sequencing was performed on blood. The CDR3, as DNA: TGTGCCAGCAGCCAAGGGTACGGGGCCGAGCAGTACTTC. This gives the protein CASSQGYGAEQYF.